The 14 T cell receptor beta chains below were found in one sample sequenced in a study of vaccination and CD4 T cells after COVID-19. The Oncomine TCR Beta short-read assay was applied to DNA of cultured CD4+ T cells. TCRdb processed the PCR reads anew with MiXCR; each CDR3 protein has one entry. The sample holds about 25,000 distinct CDR3 sequences, 58% seen once. Treatment of the sample: roughly 10-day PBMC culture with coronavirus spike peptide pools or control peptides (ViraFEST assay). The antigens these receptors bind are not known. Input material: CD4+ T cells from blood, cultured in vitro. These receptors were obtained from a human donor who had recovered from COVID-19.

The chain links TRBV19 to TRBJ2-5; D perhaps matches TRBD2 (5 bases). The V gene's germline CDR1 is LNHDA and CDR2 SQIVND (reference sequence). CDR3 length equals 16 residues. V lost 6 bases and J lost 9, with 26 bases in between. The CDR3 loop is CASSETTQSVGGAQYF. In DNA, the CDR3 is TGTGCCAGTAGCGAGACTACCCAGTCTGTCGGTGGGGCCCAGTACTTC.

This clonotype was counted between two and nine times. The J gene is TRBJ2-1, the V gene TRBV12-3 or TRBV12-4; 8 nucleotides match TRBD1. V was clipped by 5 bases and J by 5 bases; unmatched bases: 5. The CDR3 runs to 14 residues. The CDR3 bases are TGTGCCAGCAGTCCTCGGACAGGGAACAATGAGCAGTTCTTC. It translates to CASSPRTGNNEQFF.

The genes are TRBV9 and TRBJ1-2, with D hard to call. The CDR3 totals 15 residues. V was shortened by 4 bases and J by 0 bases, with 13 bases between the two germline ends. Germline CDR1 and CDR2: SGDLS and YYNGEE. The CDR3: CASSLLTEANYGYTF. The CDR3 DNA is TGTGCCAGCAGCCTTCTGACCGAAGCTAACTATGGCTACACCTTC. Supplemented by reference TRBV9 and TRBJ1-2, the full variable domain reads DSGVTQTPKHLITATGQRVTLRCSPRSGDLSVYWYQQSLDQGLQFLIQYYNGEERAKGNILERFSAQQFPDLHSELNLSSLELGDSALYFCASSLLTEANYGYTFGSGTRLTVV.

V and J are TRBV4-2 and TRBJ2-5; the match to TRBD2 covers 7 bases. The CDR3 is 17 amino acids. V lost 0 bases to trimming and J lost 2 bases; unmatched junction nucleotides: 9. Per germline, CDR1 LGHNA and CDR2 YNFKEQ. The CDR3 nucleotides read TGTGCCAGCAGCCAAGATTGGTCAGCGGGATTTCAAGAGACCCAGTACTTC. The encoded protein is CASSQDWSAGFQETQYF.

The rearrangement joins TRBV6-1 to TRBJ1-2; TRBD1 agrees at 7 bases. The CDR3 is 15 residues long. With 5 bases clipped from V and 8 bases from J, the junction kept 14 bases outside the gene matches. The germline V gene has CDR1 MNHNS and CDR2 SASEGT. In nucleotides, the CDR3 is TGTGCCAGCAGTCAGAGACAGGGCTGGATCGAGGGCTACACCTTC. Residues: CASSQRQGWIEGYTF.

This sequence joins TRBV12-3 or TRBV12-4 and TRBJ2-3; D not resolved. The CDR3 runs to 11 residues. V gave up 3 bases and J gave up 2 bases, with 0 bases separating them. The CDR3 loop reads CASSFTDTQYF. The CDR3 DNA is TGTGCCAGCAGTTTCACAGATACGCAGTATTTT.

This clonotype was counted only a few times. The chain links TRBV6-1 to TRBJ2-3; 15 bases align to TRBD2. This CDR3 spans 19 amino acids. The V gene's germline CDR1 is MNHNS and CDR2 SASEGT. J lost 2 bases, V lost 6 bases, and 12 bases had no gene match. The CDR3 nucleotides are TGTGCCAGCAGAGGAGCCGGACTAGCGGGGGGGCGGTCCACAGATACGCAGTATTTT. Amino acids: CASRGAGLAGGRSTDTQYF.

The J gene is TRBJ1-1, the V gene TRBV19; D unresolved. Trimming removed 1 base at V and 7 bases at J, with 10 bases between. Germline V gene sequence: CDR1 LNHDA, CDR2 SQIVND (reference sequence). This CDR3 region has 13 residues. The CDR3: CASSIGRGNEAFF. The DNA for the CDR3 is TGTGCCAGTAGTATAGGGAGAGGAAATGAAGCTTTCTTT. Together with reference TRBV19 and TRBJ1-1, the CDR3 gives the full variable domain: DGGITQSPKYLFRKEGQNVTLSCEQNLNHDAMYWYRQDPGQGLRLIYYSQIVNDFQKGDIAEGYSVSREKKESFPLTVTSAQKNPTAFYLCASSIGRGNEAFFGQGTRLTVV.

The chain couples TRBV6-1 to TRBJ1-1; 7 nucleotides agree with TRBD1. The CDR3 is 13 residues long. J was trimmed by 11 bases and V by 6 bases; bases with no gene match: 12. Germline values: CDR1 MNHNS, CDR2 SASEGT. CDR3 protein: CASRNRDRFLAFF. The CDR3 nucleotides read TGTGCCAGCAGGAACCGGGACAGATTTCTTGCTTTCTTT.

In regard to this clonotype: The junction shows a germline mismatch at one end, possibly a read error. The chain recombines TRBV5-6 with TRBJ1-5, with 9 bases that match TRBD1. Germline-derived CDR1 and CDR2 are SGHDT and YYEEEE. The CDR3 contains 17 residues. The CDR3 DNA reads as TGTGCCAGCAGCTTTTTTGTGGGACAGGGTAGCGATCAGCCCCAGCATTTT. It encodes CASSFFVGQGSDQPQHF. Full variable domain (remainder filled in from reference TRBV5-6 and TRBJ1-5): DAGVTQSPTHLIKTRGQQVTLRCSPKSGHDTVSWYQQALGQGPQFIFQYYEEEERQRGNFPDRFSGHQFPNYSSELNVNALLLGDSALYLCASSFFVGQGSDQPQHFGDGTRLSIL.

In the case of this clonotype: The junction does not match germline at one end; this may be a read error. This chain joins TRBV10-3 and TRBJ1-5, with D possibly being TRBD1 (5 bases). CDR3 length: 15 amino acids. CDR1 is ENHRY and CDR2 is SYGVKD in the germline V gene. The CDR3 DNA reads as TGTGTCATCAGTGATCACGGGGGGGGATATCAGCCCCAGCATTTT. This gives the protein CVISDHGGGYQPQHF.

This chain joins TRBV4-2 and TRBJ1-5; possibly TRBD1 for D (5 bases). V lost 4 bases to trimming and J lost 6 bases, with 10 bases between them. CDR3 length equals 13 residues. Germline loops: CDR1 LGHNA, CDR2 YNFKEQ. CDR3 in DNA: TGTGCCAGCAGCCCCGGGGGGGGTCAGCCCCAGCATTTT. Its translation is CASSPGGGQPQHF.

The genes are TRBV25-1 and TRBJ1-2; D gene uncertain. The V gene's germline CDR1 is MGHDK and CDR2 SYGVNS. V lost 4 bases and J lost 4, with 10 bases in between. This CDR3 contains 13 residues. The CDR3 DNA reads TGTGCCAGCAGTGCTGGGCACACCTATGGCTACACCTTC. Encoded protein: CASSAGHTYGYTF.

The chain carries TRBV20-1 and TRBJ1-1; a weak D match, TRBD1 (6 bases). The CDR3 sequence is 14 residues long. Trimming removed 6 bases from V and 5 bases from J, with 19 bases in between. Germline values: CDR1 DFQATT, CDR2 SNEGSKA (reference sequence). CDR3 sequence reads: CSAPPWPGATEAFF. CDR3 DNA: TGCAGTGCCCCTCCTTGGCCGGGGGCGACTGAAGCTTTCTTT.